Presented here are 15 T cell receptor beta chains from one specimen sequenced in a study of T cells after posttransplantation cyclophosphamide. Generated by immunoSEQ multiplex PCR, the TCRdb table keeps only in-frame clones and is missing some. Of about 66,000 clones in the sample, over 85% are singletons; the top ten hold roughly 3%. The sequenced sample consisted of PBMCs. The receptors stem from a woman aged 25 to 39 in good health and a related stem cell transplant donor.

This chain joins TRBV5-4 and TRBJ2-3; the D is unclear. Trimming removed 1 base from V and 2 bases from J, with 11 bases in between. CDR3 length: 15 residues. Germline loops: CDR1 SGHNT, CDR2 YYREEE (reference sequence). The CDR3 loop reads CASSLPLANTDTQYF. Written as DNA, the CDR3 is TGTGCCAGCAGCTTGCCATTGGCCAACACAGATACGCAGTATTTT. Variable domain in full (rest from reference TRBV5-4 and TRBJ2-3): ETGVTQSPTHLIKTRGQQVTLRCSSQSGHNTVSWYQQALGQGPQFIFQYYREEENGRGNFPPRFSGLQFPNYSSELNVNALELDDSALYLCASSLPLANTDTQYFGPGTRLTVL.

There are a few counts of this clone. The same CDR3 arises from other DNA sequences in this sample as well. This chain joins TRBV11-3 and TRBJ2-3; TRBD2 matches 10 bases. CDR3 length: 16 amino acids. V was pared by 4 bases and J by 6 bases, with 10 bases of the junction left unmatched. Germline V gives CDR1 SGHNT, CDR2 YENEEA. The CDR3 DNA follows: TGTGCCAGCAGCTCGCGGGGTAGCGGGGGGACCGATACGCAGTATTTT. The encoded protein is CASSSRGSGGTDTQYF.

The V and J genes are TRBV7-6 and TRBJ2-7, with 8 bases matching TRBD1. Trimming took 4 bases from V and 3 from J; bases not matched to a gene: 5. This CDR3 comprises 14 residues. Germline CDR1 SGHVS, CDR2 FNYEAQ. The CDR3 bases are TGTGCCAGCAGCTCCGGGACAGGACACTACGAGCAGTACTTC. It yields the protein CASSSGTGHYEQYF.

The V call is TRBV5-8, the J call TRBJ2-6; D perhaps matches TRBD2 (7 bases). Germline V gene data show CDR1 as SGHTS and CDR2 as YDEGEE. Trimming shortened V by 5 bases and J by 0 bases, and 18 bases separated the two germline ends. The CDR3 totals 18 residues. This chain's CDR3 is CASSRRGGGFSGANVLTF. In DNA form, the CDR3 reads TGTGCCAGCAGTCGTAGGGGGGGCGGATTCTCTGGGGCCAACGTCCTGACTTTC.

CDR3 loop: CASSYSWPDSNQPQHF. The CDR3 region has the DNA TGTGCCAGCAGTTACTCGTGGCCAGACAGCAATCAGCCCCAGCATTTT. This chain connects TRBV6-5 to TRBJ1-5, with D hard to call. Germline CDR1 reads MNHEY; CDR2 reads SVGAGI. Deletions cut 0 bases from V and 1 base from J, with 10 bases between. This CDR3 is 16 amino acids long.

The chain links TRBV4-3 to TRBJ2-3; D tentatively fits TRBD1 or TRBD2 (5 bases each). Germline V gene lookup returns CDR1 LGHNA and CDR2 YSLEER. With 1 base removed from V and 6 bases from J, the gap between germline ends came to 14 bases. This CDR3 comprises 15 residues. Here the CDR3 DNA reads TGCGCCAGCAGCCAAGCTGGGGGTAAATCGGATACGCAGTATTTT. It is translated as CASSQAGGKSDTQYF.

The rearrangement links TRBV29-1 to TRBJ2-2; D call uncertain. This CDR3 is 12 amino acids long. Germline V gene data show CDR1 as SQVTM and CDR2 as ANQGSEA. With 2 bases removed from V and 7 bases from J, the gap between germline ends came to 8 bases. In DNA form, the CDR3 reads TGCAGCGTTGAATCTATAGTCGGGGAGCTGTTTTTT. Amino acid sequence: CSVESIVGELFF.

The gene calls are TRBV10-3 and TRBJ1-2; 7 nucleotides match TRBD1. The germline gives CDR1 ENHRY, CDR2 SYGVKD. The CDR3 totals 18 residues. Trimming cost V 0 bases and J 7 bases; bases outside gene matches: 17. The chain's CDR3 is CAISESILSADRDAGYTF. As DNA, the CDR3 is TGTGCCATCAGTGAGTCGATTCTCTCGGCCGACAGGGACGCTGGCTACACCTTC.

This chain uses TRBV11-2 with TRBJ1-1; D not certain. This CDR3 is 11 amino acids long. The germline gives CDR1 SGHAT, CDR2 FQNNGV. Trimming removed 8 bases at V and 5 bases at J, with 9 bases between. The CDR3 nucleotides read TGTGCCAGCCAACGGGAGACTGAAGCTTTCTTT. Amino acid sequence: CASQRETEAFF.

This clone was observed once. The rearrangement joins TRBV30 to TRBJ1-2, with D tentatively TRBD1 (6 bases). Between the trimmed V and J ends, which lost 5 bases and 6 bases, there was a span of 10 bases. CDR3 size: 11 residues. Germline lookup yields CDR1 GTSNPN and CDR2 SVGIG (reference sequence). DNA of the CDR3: TGTGCCTGGGGGACATACAATGGCTACACCTTC. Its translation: CAWGTYNGYTF.

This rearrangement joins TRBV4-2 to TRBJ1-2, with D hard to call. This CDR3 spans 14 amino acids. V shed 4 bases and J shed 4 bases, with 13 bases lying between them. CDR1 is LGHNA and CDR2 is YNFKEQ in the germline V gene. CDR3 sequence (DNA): TGTGCCAGCAGCCCGGTCGGGGAAATCTATGGCTACACCTTC. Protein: CASSPVGEIYGYTF.

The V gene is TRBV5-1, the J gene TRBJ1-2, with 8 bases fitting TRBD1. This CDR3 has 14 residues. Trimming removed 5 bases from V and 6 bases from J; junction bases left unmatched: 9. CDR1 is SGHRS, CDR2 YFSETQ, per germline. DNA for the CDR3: TGCGCCAGCAGACCCGTCACAGGGGGGCATGGCTACACCTTC. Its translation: CASRPVTGGHGYTF.

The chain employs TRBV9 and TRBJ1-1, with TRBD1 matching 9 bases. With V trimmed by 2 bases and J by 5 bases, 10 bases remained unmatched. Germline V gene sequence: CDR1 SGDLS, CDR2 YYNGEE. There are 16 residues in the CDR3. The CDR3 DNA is TGTGCCAGCAGCGTGGCACCCGGGACAGGGCAGACTGAAGCTTTCTTT. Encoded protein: CASSVAPGTGQTEAFF.

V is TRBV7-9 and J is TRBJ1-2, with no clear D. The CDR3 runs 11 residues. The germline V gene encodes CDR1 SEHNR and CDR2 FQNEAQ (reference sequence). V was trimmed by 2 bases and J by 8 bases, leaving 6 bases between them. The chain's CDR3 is CASSLHGGYTF. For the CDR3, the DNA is TGTGCCAGCAGCTTACATGGAGGCTACACCTTC.

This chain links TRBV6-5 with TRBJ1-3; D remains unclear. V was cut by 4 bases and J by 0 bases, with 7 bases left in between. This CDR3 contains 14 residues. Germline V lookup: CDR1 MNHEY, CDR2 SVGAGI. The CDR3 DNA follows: TGTGCCAGCAGTTGGCAGAGCTCTGGAAACACCATATATTTT. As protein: CASSWQSSGNTIYF.